This TCR beta chain was retrieved from a study of a mutant IDH1 vaccine in newly diagnosed glioma. About the research overall: Antecedent treatment encompassed radiotherapy, temozolomide, or their combination; the majority received both.

The repertoire was sequenced with immunoSEQ multiplex PCR; TCRdb's copy has only in-frame clones and lacks some. This repertoire shows tens of thousands of clones, 65% to 85% found once; its top ten account for about 21%. The germline CDR1 and CDR2 sequences are SGHRS and YFSETQ. With 2 bases removed from V and 3 bases from J, the gap between germline ends came to 14 bases. CDR3 length equals 15 residues. Time point given: baseline, week 1 (first vaccination visit). Treatment given: pre-vaccination baseline after standard-of-care therapy. Study-wide results and limits: Vaccination induced immune responses in about 93% of patients.

As to this clone: Its matching antigen is unknown.

This rearrangement joins TRBV5-1 to TRBJ1-2; no clear D. The TCR was taken from a man aged 18 to 29 with glioma. The input for sequencing was PBMCs, taken from a glioma patient treated with radiotherapy, temozolomide or both. For the CDR3, the DNA is TGCGCCAGCAGCTTAGATTCGTCGGATTACTATGGCTACACCTTC. It encodes CASSLDSSDYYGYTF.